The clone carrying this TCR beta chain was observed at least ten times. This sample is part of a study of T-cell reconstitution after alpha-beta-depleted transplantation in children. Preparation of the TCRbeta library involved a method that used unique molecular identifiers. TCRdb independently ran MiXCR on the PCR reads; one entry per CDR3 protein. In the table there are 200,000 to 250,000 distinct CDR3 sequences, roughly 8.2% of which are singletons. This clonotype was sampled from a male patient younger than 18 who had a stem cell transplant for acute lymphoblastic leukemia, so the T cells may come from the graft donor. Specimen: PBMCs, mostly from graft donor cells, collected 180 days after TCRalphabeta/CD19-depleted stem cell transplant.

The CDR3, as DNA: TGCGCCAGCAGCTTGGAGGGGGGGGAATACAATGAGCAGTTCTTC. Protein sequence: CASSLEGGEYNEQFF. V usage is TRBV5-1 and J usage is TRBJ2-1; a possible D gene is TRBD2 (7 bases). Trimming cost V 0 bases and J 4 bases, with 11 bases left between them. The V gene's germline CDR1 is SGHRS and CDR2 YFSETQ. There are 15 residues in the CDR3.